Listed below are T cell receptor beta chains from one sample, sequenced in a study of blood T cells in healthy people across ages. One entry per CDR3 protein results from TCRdb running MiXCR on the 5' RACE reads. The sample lists 1,500,000 or so distinct CDR3 sequences, 45% to 70% occurring once. Sample: blood. The receptor set was obtained from a man aged 18 to 30 in good health. Each CDR3 is given with its conserved first and last residue. Each record gives: J gene, clone size, V gene, D gene, CDR3 protein, CDR3 DNA. A D gene is named only where the DNA matches it firmly. Clone size is shown for a subset of rows, as once, few, many or a class of expanded clone.

J gene: TRBJ2-1
clone size: -
V gene: TRBV5-1
D gene: -
CDR3 protein: CACSPPHNGEAYNEQFF
CDR3 DNA: TGCGCCTGCAGCCCCCCCCATAACGGGGAAGCCTACAATGAGCAGTTCTTC

J gene: TRBJ1-5
clone size: -
V gene: TRBV6-6
D gene: -
CDR3 protein: CASSYLVGGYSNQPQHF
CDR3 DNA: TGTGCCAGCAGTTACTTGGTTGGAGGATATAGCAATCAGCCCCAGCATTTT

J gene: TRBJ2-3
clone size: -
V gene: TRBV7-9
D gene: -
CDR3 protein: CASSPTGTTSTDTQYF
CDR3 DNA: TGTGCCAGCAGCCCTACCGGGACAACGTCGACAGATACGCAGTATTTT

J gene: TRBJ2-3
clone size: -
V gene: TRBV2
D gene: -
CDR3 protein: CAGFSQGGITDTQYF
CDR3 DNA: TGTGCCGGATTTAGCCAGGGAGGAATCACAGATACGCAGTATTTT

J gene: TRBJ2-7
clone size: few
V gene: TRBV25-1
D gene: TRBD1
CDR3 protein: CASSHSGTGAYEQYF
CDR3 DNA: TGTGCCAGCAGTCATAGTGGTACAGGGGCCTACGAGCAGTACTTC

J gene: TRBJ2-7
clone size: once
V gene: TRBV3-1
D gene: TRBD2
CDR3 protein: CASSPLAGISYEQYF
CDR3 DNA: TGTGCCAGCAGCCCCCTAGCGGGAATCTCCTACGAGCAGTACTTC

J gene: TRBJ2-7
clone size: few
V gene: TRBV29-1
D gene: -
CDR3 protein: CSVVTGHVGYEQYF
CDR3 DNA: TGCAGCGTTGTCACAGGGCACGTGGGCTACGAGCAGTACTTC

J gene: TRBJ1-1
clone size: -
V gene: TRBV2
D gene: -
CDR3 protein: CASVEEFDEAFF
CDR3 DNA: TGTGCCAGCGTCGAGGAGTTCGATGAAGCTTTCTTT

J gene: TRBJ2-5
clone size: few
V gene: TRBV20-1
D gene: -
CDR3 protein: CSAQEPVQETQYF
CDR3 DNA: TGCAGTGCTCAAGAGCCGGTCCAAGAGACCCAGTACTTC

J gene: TRBJ2-5
clone size: -
V gene: TRBV24-1
D gene: -
CDR3 protein: CATSDGGTQSQETQYF
CDR3 DNA: TGTGCCACCAGTGATGGGGGGACACAGTCTCAAGAGACCCAGTACTTC

J gene: TRBJ1-4
clone size: -
V gene: TRBV2
D gene: TRBD1
CDR3 protein: CASRTGQGAYEKLFF
CDR3 DNA: TGTGCCAGCAGAACGGGACAGGGGGCTTATGAAAAACTGTTTTTT

J gene: TRBJ2-2
clone size: -
V gene: TRBV4-1
D gene: -
CDR3 protein: CASSLRDRAGELFF
CDR3 DNA: TGCGCCAGCAGCCTTAGGGACCGGGCCGGGGAGCTGTTTTTT

J gene: TRBJ1-2
clone size: -
V gene: TRBV20-1
D gene: TRBD1
CDR3 protein: CSVNVQGPKTTNYGYTF
CDR3 DNA: TGCAGTGTAAACGTACAGGGGCCGAAGACTACTAACTATGGCTACACCTTC

J gene: TRBJ2-5
clone size: few
V gene: TRBV12-3/TRBV12-4
D gene: TRBD1
CDR3 protein: CASSRQGETQETQYF
CDR3 DNA: TGTGCCAGCAGCAGACAGGGTGAGACCCAAGAGACCCAGTACTTC

J gene: TRBJ2-7
clone size: -
V gene: TRBV7-9
D gene: TRBD1
CDR3 protein: CASSLRTGNVYNEQYF
CDR3 DNA: TGTGCCAGCAGCCTTCGGACAGGTAACGTCTACAATGAGCAGTACTTC

J gene: TRBJ2-1
clone size: -
V gene: TRBV27
D gene: -
CDR3 protein: CASSPKGPTYNEQFF
CDR3 DNA: TGTGCCAGCAGCCCGAAGGGACCGACCTACAATGAGCAGTTCTTC

J gene: TRBJ2-3
clone size: few
V gene: TRBV5-6
D gene: -
CDR3 protein: CASSSPRGPAQYF
CDR3 DNA: TGTGCCAGCAGCTCCCCCCGTGGGCCGGCGCAGTATTTT

J gene: TRBJ1-2
clone size: -
V gene: TRBV6-1
D gene: -
CDR3 protein: CASSGNTDYGYTF
CDR3 DNA: TGTGCCAGCAGTGGGAATACGGACTATGGCTACACCTTC

J gene: TRBJ1-1
clone size: -
V gene: TRBV3-1
D gene: -
CDR3 protein: CASGTSMNTEAFF
CDR3 DNA: TGTGCCAGCGGCACTAGCATGAACACTGAAGCTTTCTTT

J gene: TRBJ2-1
clone size: -
V gene: TRBV6-1
D gene: -
CDR3 protein: CAGAGSNEQFF
CDR3 DNA: TGTGCCGGGGCAGGGTCAAATGAGCAGTTCTTC

J gene: TRBJ2-2
clone size: -
V gene: TRBV15
D gene: -
CDR3 protein: CATSKGVGAYTGELFF
CDR3 DNA: TGTGCCACCAGCAAGGGGGTGGGGGCCTACACCGGGGAGCTGTTTTTT

J gene: TRBJ1-4
clone size: few
V gene: TRBV7-9
D gene: TRBD1
CDR3 protein: CASRQGAEKLFF
CDR3 DNA: TGTGCCAGCAGGCAGGGGGCTGAAAAACTGTTTTTT

J gene: TRBJ2-4
clone size: -
V gene: TRBV6-5
D gene: TRBD2
CDR3 protein: CASSYLRGRGGNEQYF
CDR3 DNA: TGTGCCAGCAGTTACCTTCGGGGGCGCGGGGGGAATGAGCAGTACTTC

J gene: TRBJ1-2
clone size: few
V gene: TRBV29-1
D gene: -
CDR3 protein: CSAPLRADYGYTF
CDR3 DNA: TGCAGCGCTCCCCTCAGGGCAGACTATGGCTACACCTTC

J gene: TRBJ2-5
clone size: -
V gene: TRBV7-2
D gene: -
CDR3 protein: CASSAGVWVETQYF
CDR3 DNA: TGTGCCAGCAGCGCAGGGGTCTGGGTGGAGACCCAGTACTTC

J gene: TRBJ2-1
clone size: -
V gene: TRBV5-1
D gene: TRBD1
CDR3 protein: CASSPSGQGSINEQFF
CDR3 DNA: TGCGCCAGCAGCCCCAGTGGACAGGGTTCAATCAATGAGCAGTTCTTC

J gene: TRBJ2-7
clone size: -
V gene: TRBV3-1
D gene: -
CDR3 protein: CASSQGVGENEQYF
CDR3 DNA: TGTGCCAGCAGCCAAGGGGTAGGGGAAAACGAGCAGTACTTC

J gene: TRBJ1-2
clone size: -
V gene: TRBV7-9
D gene: TRBD1
CDR3 protein: CASSWGQIYNYGYTF
CDR3 DNA: TGTGCCAGCAGCTGGGGACAGATCTACAACTATGGCTACACCTTC

J gene: TRBJ1-2
clone size: -
V gene: TRBV25-1
D gene: TRBD1
CDR3 protein: CASSIGTANNYGYTF
CDR3 DNA: TGTGCCAGCAGCATCGGGACAGCGAATAACTATGGCTACACCTTC

J gene: TRBJ2-7
clone size: few
V gene: TRBV20-1
D gene: TRBD1
CDR3 protein: CSATGQGPDSYEQYF
CDR3 DNA: TGCAGTGCTACCGGACAGGGCCCAGACTCCTACGAGCAGTACTTC

J gene: TRBJ2-1
clone size: few
V gene: TRBV5-6
D gene: -
CDR3 protein: CASSWGVNEQFF
CDR3 DNA: TGTGCCAGCAGCTGGGGGGTCAATGAGCAGTTCTTC

J gene: TRBJ1-1
clone size: -
V gene: TRBV29-1
D gene: -
CDR3 protein: CSVGAGGNTEAFF
CDR3 DNA: TGCAGCGTTGGAGCTGGGGGTAACACTGAAGCTTTCTTT

J gene: TRBJ2-3
clone size: -
V gene: TRBV14
D gene: TRBD2
CDR3 protein: CASSHLAGGLPDTQYF
CDR3 DNA: TGTGCCAGCAGCCATCTAGCGGGAGGGCTCCCAGATACGCAGTATTTT

J gene: TRBJ1-2
clone size: -
V gene: TRBV28
D gene: -
CDR3 protein: CASRDGGDYGYTF
CDR3 DNA: TGTGCCAGCAGGGACGGTGGGGACTATGGCTACACCTTC

J gene: TRBJ1-6
clone size: -
V gene: TRBV5-1
D gene: -
CDR3 protein: CASSLSSGGNSPLHF
CDR3 DNA: TGCGCCAGCAGCTTGTCCTCGGGGGGCAATTCACCCCTCCACTTT

J gene: TRBJ2-5
clone size: -
V gene: TRBV27
D gene: TRBD2
CDR3 protein: CDRGRGAEETQYF
CDR3 DNA: TGTGATCGAGGGAGGGGTGCGGAAGAGACCCAGTACTTC

J gene: TRBJ2-5
clone size: -
V gene: TRBV6-5
D gene: TRBD2
CDR3 protein: CASSYCLGPSKGLNCEQYF
CDR3 DNA: TGTGCCAGCAGTTACTGTTTGGGTCCTTCCAAGGGACTAAACTGTGAGCAGTACTTC

J gene: TRBJ2-7
clone size: -
V gene: TRBV29-1
D gene: -
CDR3 protein: CGVEKGRNYEQYF
CDR3 DNA: TGCGGCGTTGAAAAGGGACGGAACTACGAGCAGTACTTC

J gene: TRBJ2-7
clone size: -
V gene: TRBV7-9
D gene: TRBD1
CDR3 protein: CASSNPGTGSYEQYF
CDR3 DNA: TGTGCCAGCAGCAACCCCGGGACAGGGTCCTACGAGCAGTACTTC

J gene: TRBJ2-7
clone size: -
V gene: TRBV29-1
D gene: TRBD2
CDR3 protein: CSVKGTSGRAGYEQYF
CDR3 DNA: TGCAGCGTTAAAGGGACTAGCGGGAGGGCCGGATACGAGCAGTACTTC

J gene: TRBJ2-5
clone size: once
V gene: TRBV20-1
D gene: TRBD2
CDR3 protein: CSAPSIAGLETQYF
CDR3 DNA: TGCAGTGCTCCCTCGATAGCGGGACTAGAGACCCAGTACTTC

J gene: TRBJ2-2
clone size: -
V gene: TRBV7-8
D gene: -
CDR3 protein: CASSLRGVPSGELFF
CDR3 DNA: TGTGCCAGCAGCTTAAGAGGGGTACCCTCTGGGGAGCTGTTTTTT

J gene: TRBJ2-5
clone size: once
V gene: TRBV7-2
D gene: -
CDR3 protein: CASSLSRSQETQYF
CDR3 DNA: TGTGCCAGCAGCTTATCAAGATCCCAAGAGACCCAGTACTTC

J gene: TRBJ2-4
clone size: -
V gene: TRBV20-1
D gene: TRBD1
CDR3 protein: CSARQGIENIQYF
CDR3 DNA: TGCAGTGCTCGACAGGGGATCGAAAACATTCAGTACTTC